The T cell receptor (beta chain) under discussion was sequenced for a study of cytomegalovirus exposure and HLA in healthy donors. Primers for the PCR totalled 60 Vbeta and 13 Jbeta. The table came from immunoSEQ multiplex PCR; TCRdb's copy has only in-frame clones and leaves some out. The sample lists about 64,000 clones; approximately 60% were seen once. Broader study findings: A missense DCLRE1C variant was associated with V- and J-gene trimming of TCR beta chains in a later analysis, and an independent cohort replicated the association. It was 164 TCR beta chains that were listed as cytomegalovirus-associated. In all likelihood, a cluster of highly shared sequence variants was a sequencing artifact. The study assumed roughly uniform donor sequencing depth for presence/absence analyses.

This clone showed up just once. The target antigen is unknown. Germline lookup yields CDR1 SGHRS and CDR2 YFSETQ. Deletions cut 2 bases from V and 4 bases from J, with 7 bases between. This CDR3 region has 13 residues. This TCR came from a woman between 50 and 59 years old in good health and CMV-seronegative. The sample consisted of PBMCs. The J gene is TRBJ2-1, the V gene TRBV5-1; D is unclear. The DNA for the CDR3 is TGCGCCAGCAGCTTAAACTTATACAATGAGCAGTTCTTC. Encoded protein: CASSLNLYNEQFF. Full variable domain (remainder filled in from reference TRBV5-1 and TRBJ2-1): KAGVTQTPRYLIKTRGQQVTLSCSPISGHRSVSWYQQTPGQGLQFLFEYFSETQRNKGNFPGRFSGRQFSNSRSEMNVSTLELGDSALYLCASSLNLYNEQFFGPGTRLTVL.